One TCR beta chain is described in this entry. This clonotype has a handful of counts. Which antigen it targets is not known. No clone much larger than this one lies a single base away; base qualities are absent. The library was made by 5' RACE. The sequencing machine was an Illumina HiSeq 2000. A universal primer binding site was introduced by template switching, and a unique molecular identifier was present in the final cDNA, enabling accurate counting of TCR cDNA molecules. First-strand cDNA for TCR alpha and beta chains was synthesized from specific primers in the conserved constant-segment region. Each cDNA library was double barcoded, with a SMART-Mk sample barcode plus Illumina barcodes, to control for contamination. TruSeq adapter sequences along with Illumina sample barcodes were introduced in two successive PCR steps. The Illumina HiSeq platform was used with custom primers to sequence TCR alpha and beta cDNA libraries. Under the source paper's analysis protocol: MiGEC was used to process raw reads and extract unique molecular identifiers, and MiXCR was used to find CDR3 positions. Recombination models were inferred per individual with the repgenHMM and IGoR tools using an EM algorithm. Shared clonotype analysis was performed with the tcR package in R, normalizing sharing by the product of cloneset sizes. To study raw recombination free of thymic and clonal selection effects, out-of-frame nonproductive sequences were analyzed. Using fastp at Q25 and MiXCR, TCRdb reprocessed the public reads and kept productive beta chains. A single entry per CDR3 protein holds the most common genes and DNA from its merged rows. TCRdb's processing, not the authors' own work, is the source of the V and J calls. The sample table lists hundreds of thousands of distinct CDR3 sequences, over 15% of them with a count of one. The ten most abundant clones make up less than 15% of the sample.

Spanning cysteine to phenylalanine, the CDR3 consists of 13 amino acids. Here the CDR3 DNA is all that survives: 39 bases in frame from base 1. V trim: 0 bases; J trim: 10 bases; unmatched bases: 0. As encoded in the germline V gene (reference sequence), CDR1 is WNHNN while CDR2 is SYGVQD. The data derive from a study of identical twins listed by TCRdb under 2016. About the investigation overall: TCR alpha and beta repertoires from monozygotic twins, unrelated adults of various ages and cord blood were deep-sequenced to test whether fetal clonotypes persist. Replicate twin experiments were performed at different times using different library preparation protocols to rule out contamination.

Study-wide conclusions, independent of this receptor: Out-of-frame TCR alpha sharing in monozygotic twins was systematically underestimated by recombination models, whereas sharing between unrelated individuals was in agreement with the recombination models. Zero-insertion analyses could be partly confounded by invariant T cells such as MAIT and iNKT, though diverse VJ usage argued against such confounding for most clonotypes. Because the same donors could not be followed over many years, conclusions were based on cross-sectional statistical analysis. Abundant cord blood beta clonotypes carried fewer insertions; young adult naive repertoires showed a weaker similar trend, while memory repertoires showed none. Compared with coincidental sharing between unrelated individuals, an excess of low generation-probability sequences was observed among out-of-frame TCR alpha sequences shared between twins. In beta out-of-frame sequences, excess twin sharing was weaker, because having fewer shared sequences lowered the signal-to-noise ratio.

Only healthy Caucasian donors were included. Three pairs of female monozygotic twins, all aged roughly 18 to 29 years, were included in the twin cohort. The RNA used for TCR libraries was isolated from peripheral blood mononuclear cells. The data also belong to a second study, concerning T cells expressing NK-cell markers. As that second paper reports: In sorted CD3+CD56+NKG2C+, CD3+CD56+NKG2C- and CD3+CD56-NKG2C+ T-cell subsets from about eight donors, TCR beta-chain repertoires were profiled. Among the eight sequenced donors, only one was HCMV-seronegative, while the other seven were HCMV-seropositive. To restrict sorting to alphabetaTCR-expressing T cells, an anti-gammadeltaTCR antibody was added in several experiments. In over 5 donors, the dominant CD3+CD56+NKG2C+ clonotypes were among the top 10 CD8+ clonotypes and accounted for about 1.0-7.5% of CD8+ T cells. Those dominant clonotypes were again the most abundant among CD3+CD56-NKG2C+ cells in a handful of donors, at roughly 25-65%. Whether the expanded NKG2C-expressing T cell clones were specific for HCMV antigens remained unclear. The study sequenced eight donors, all healthy volunteers chosen at random: three men and five women. A commercial ELISA kit detecting HCMV-specific IgG in serum was used to determine HCMV serostatus. Bulk peripheral blood T-cell repertoires were additionally sequenced from unsorted PBMC for over five donors. Reads were demultiplexed and grouped by UMI with MIGEC, and clonotypes were assembled and quantified with MiTCR. To exclude erroneous sequences, any TCR cDNA sequence not supported by at least two reads was discarded. The tcR package was used for downstream repertoire analysis, and clonotypes were matched across fractions by CDR3 nucleotide sequence plus V segment. VDJmatch was used to annotate antigen specificity against VDJdb, with one amino acid substitution in CDR3 permitted.

The TCR sequence derives from a woman aged 18-29 years in good health. The chain is made from TRBV10-1 and TRBJ2-1, with TRBD2 matching 10 junction bases. Sequencing input: PBMCs. The CDR3 protein sequence reads: CASSESSGGEQFF. The DNA reads as follows: TGCGCCAGCAGTGAGTCTAGCGGGGGGGAGCAGTTCTTC.